This T cell receptor beta chain was identified in a study of CD8+CD57+ T cells in acquired aplastic anemia. Findings of the study overall: Sharing between patients and controls was observed for around 27 CD8+ CDR3 sequences.

It was patients with CD8+CD57+ cell expansion by flow cytometry who were chosen for sequencing. Every patient presented with severe acquired aplastic anemia. Genomic DNA templated the TCR beta VDJ and CDR3 profiling. One entry per CDR3 protein results from TCRdb running MiXCR on the reads. Here the sample spans around 150,000 distinct CDR3 sequences, 71% being singletons. As for this clonotype: The antigen is not known.

CDR3 length: 15 residues. J was trimmed by 3 bases and V by 4 bases; bases with no gene match: 5. The germline V gene has CDR1 SGHRS and CDR2 YFSETQ. Sequencing was done on a sample of sorted CD4+, CD8+, or CD8+CD57+ T cells (not recorded which) from PBMCs. The chain carries TRBV5-1 and TRBJ2-1, with 9 bases aligning to TRBD2. This receptor was taken from a human donor with aplastic anemia. As DNA, the CDR3 is TGCGCCAGCAGCGCCCTAGCGGGAAACTACAATGAGCAGTTCTTC. It translates to CASSALAGNYNEQFF.